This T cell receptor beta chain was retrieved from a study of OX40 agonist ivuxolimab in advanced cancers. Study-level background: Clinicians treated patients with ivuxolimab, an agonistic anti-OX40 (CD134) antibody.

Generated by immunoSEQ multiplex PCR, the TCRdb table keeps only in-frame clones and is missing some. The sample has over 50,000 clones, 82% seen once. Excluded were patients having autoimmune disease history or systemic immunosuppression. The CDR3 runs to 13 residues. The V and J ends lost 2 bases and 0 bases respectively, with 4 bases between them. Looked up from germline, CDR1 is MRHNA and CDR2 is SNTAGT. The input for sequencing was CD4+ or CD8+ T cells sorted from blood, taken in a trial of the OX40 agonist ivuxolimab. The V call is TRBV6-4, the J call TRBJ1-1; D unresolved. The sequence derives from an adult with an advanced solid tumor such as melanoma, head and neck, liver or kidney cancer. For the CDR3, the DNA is TGTGCCAGCAGTGACGGGGTGAACACTGAAGCTTTCTTT. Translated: CASSDGVNTEAFF.